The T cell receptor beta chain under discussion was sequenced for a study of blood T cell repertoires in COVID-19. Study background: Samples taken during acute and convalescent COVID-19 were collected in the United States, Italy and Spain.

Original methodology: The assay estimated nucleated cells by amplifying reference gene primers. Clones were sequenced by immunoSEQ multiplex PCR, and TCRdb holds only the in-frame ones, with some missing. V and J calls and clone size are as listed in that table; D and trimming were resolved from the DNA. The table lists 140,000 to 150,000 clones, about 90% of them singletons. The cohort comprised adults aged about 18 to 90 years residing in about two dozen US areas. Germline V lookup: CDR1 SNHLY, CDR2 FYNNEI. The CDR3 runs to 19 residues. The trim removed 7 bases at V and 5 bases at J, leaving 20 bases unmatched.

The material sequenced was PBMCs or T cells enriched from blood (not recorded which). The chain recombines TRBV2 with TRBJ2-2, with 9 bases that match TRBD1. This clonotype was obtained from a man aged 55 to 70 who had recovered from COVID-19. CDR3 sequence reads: CASTLPGAKTGGRTGELFF. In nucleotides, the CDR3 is TGTGCCAGCACTCTCCCCGGGGCGAAGACAGGGGGTCGAACCGGGGAGCTGTTTTTT.